The clone carrying this T cell receptor (beta chain) was detected many times. RNA transcripts provided the source from which TCR beta CDR3 regions were amplified. When the TCR CDR3 underwent first-round RT-PCR, the HTBI primer set was used. One entry per CDR3 protein results from TCRdb running MiXCR on the multiplex PCR reads. The sample gives about 620,000 distinct CDR3 sequences, about 16% of which show up once; less than 4.5% is in the top ten. This record comes from a study of T cells in Graves' hyperthyroidism and ophthalmopathy. CDR3 size: 14 residues. CDR1 is SGHTA and CDR2 is FQGTGA in the germline V gene. V dropped 5 bases and J dropped 4 bases, with 13 bases sitting between them.

The rearrangement links TRBV7-3 to TRBJ2-3, with D perhaps matching TRBD2 (6 bases). The TCR comes from a woman under 40 with Graves' hyperthyroidism. Sequenced input: blood. The chain's CDR3 is CASSPRGTADTQYF. The DNA for the CDR3 is TGTGCCAGCAGCCCCCGCGGGACGGCAGATACGCAGTATTTT.